The present entry profiles one TCR beta chain with its context. The target antigen is unknown. The data belong to a study of cytotoxic CD8 clonotypes in ibrutinib-treated CLL. Whole-study findings and limits: Clonality was higher at ibrutinib response and returned toward baseline at progression. Researchers report that baseline clonality outpaced age-matched healthy donors and tracked circulating CD8+ T-cell counts.

From cryopreserved PBMCs came about 2 micrograms of genomic DNA used for TCR beta libraries. The protocol was immunoSEQ multiplex PCR, while the TCRdb copy is restricted to in-frame clones and leaves out a portion. Counted here are about 50,000 clones, around three fifths occurring once; the ten biggest clones make up under 35%. The CDR3 consists of 16 residues. V lost 1 base to trimming and J lost 3 bases; unmatched junction nucleotides: 4. Germline V CDR1 and CDR2: SGHTA, FQGNSA. This sequence originates from a human donor with chronic lymphocytic leukemia. The V gene is TRBV7-2, the J gene TRBJ2-3; 10 nucleotides match TRBD2. The input for sequencing was PBMCs, taken after 24 months of ibrutinib treatment. Written as DNA, the CDR3 is TGTGCCAGCAGCTTAGTGGCTAGCGGGGGAACAGATACGCAGTATTTT. Its translation is CASSLVASGGTDTQYF.